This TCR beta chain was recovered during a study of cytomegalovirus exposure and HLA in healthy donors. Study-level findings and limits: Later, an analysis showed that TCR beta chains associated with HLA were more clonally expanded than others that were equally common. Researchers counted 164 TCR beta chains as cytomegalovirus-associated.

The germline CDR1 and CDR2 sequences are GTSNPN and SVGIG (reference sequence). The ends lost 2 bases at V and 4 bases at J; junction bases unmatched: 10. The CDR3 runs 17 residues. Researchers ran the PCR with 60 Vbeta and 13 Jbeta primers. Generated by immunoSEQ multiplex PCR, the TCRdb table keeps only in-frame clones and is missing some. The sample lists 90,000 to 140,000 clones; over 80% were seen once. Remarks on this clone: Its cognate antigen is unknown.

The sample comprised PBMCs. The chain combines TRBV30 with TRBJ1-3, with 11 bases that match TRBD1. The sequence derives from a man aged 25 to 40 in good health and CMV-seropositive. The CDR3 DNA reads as TGTGCCTGGAGTATTCGGACAGGGGGCAAGAGAGGAAACACCATATATTTT. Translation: CAWSIRTGGKRGNTIYF.